The rows below give T cell receptor beta chains drawn from one sample of a study of T cells in Graves' hyperthyroidism and ophthalmopathy. MiXCR, applied by TCRdb to the multiplex PCR reads, yields one record per CDR3 protein. In the table there are about half a million distinct CDR3 sequences, 15% to 20% of which are singletons. The sample consisted of blood. These receptors were obtained from a man aged 40-49 years with Graves' ophthalmopathy. The CDR3 runs from the conserved cysteine through the conserved F or W. A D gene is named only where the DNA matches it firmly. Some rows have no size entry. The others give once, few or many, or a class for an expanded clone.

many	TRBJ2-5	-	TRBV20-1	TGCAGTGTGGCCGCCTTAGAGACCCAGTACTTC	CSVAALETQYF
-	TRBJ2-7	-	TRBV6-1	TGTGCCAGCAGTCGCAGGGGGGGGGTCGGAGAGCAGTACTTC	CASSRRGGVGEQYF
few	TRBJ2-1	-	TRBV13	TGTGCCAGCAGCTACGCCCTGTGGGGCAATGAGCAGTTCTTC	CASSYALWGNEQFF
-	TRBJ2-7	-	TRBV3-1	TGTGCCAGCAGCCAATCGGAAGAGCGGGCCCTACCCCCCTACGAGCAGTACTTC	CASSQSEERALPPYEQYF
-	TRBJ2-7	TRBD1	TRBV29-1	TGCAGCGCGATGACAGGGTTGGGGGTCTACGAGCAGTACTTC	CSAMTGLGVYEQYF
-	TRBJ2-1	-	TRBV6-2/TRBV6-3	TGTGCCAGCACTCAGAACCTCGGACGTGAGCAGTTCTTC	CASTQNLGREQFF
few	TRBJ1-1	TRBD1	TRBV29-1	TGCAGCGTTCCAGACAGGGACACTGAAGCTTTCTTT	CSVPDRDTEAFF
few	TRBJ2-7	TRBD2	TRBV28	TGTGCCAGCAGTTTGGCGTCTAGCGGGTTGTGGGAGCAGTACTTC	CASSLASSGLWEQYF
few	TRBJ1-2	-	TRBV7-9	TGTGCCAGCAGCTTCGGTCAGGATGGCTACACCTTC	CASSFGQDGYTF
many	TRBJ1-5	TRBD1	TRBV5-1	TGCGCCAGCAGCTTGGGGGGACAGCCCAATCAGCCCCAGCATTTT	CASSLGGQPNQPQHF
few	TRBJ2-1	-	TRBV6-5	TGTGCCAGCAGTTACCCCCAAGCCAGTAGGGATGAGCAGTTCTTC	CASSYPQASRDEQFF
many	TRBJ2-7	TRBD2	TRBV12-3/TRBV12-4	TGTGCCAGCAGTTTAAAAGCGGGAAATCACGAGCAGTACTTC	CASSLKAGNHEQYF
few	TRBJ1-2	-	TRBV10-1	TGCGCCAGCAGTCAGAATGCCGGTCGAGCGAATGGCTACACCTTC	CASSQNAGRANGYTF
many	TRBJ2-1	TRBD1	TRBV6-2/TRBV6-3	TGTGCCAGCAGTCCCTGGACAGGGGGGTGGAATGAGCAGTTCTTC	CASSPWTGGWNEQFF
-	TRBJ2-5	-	TRBV9	TGTGTCAGCAGCGTAGGGTCCCTTAGCGGACAAGAGACCCAGTACTTC	CVSSVGSLSGQETQYF
-	TRBJ2-1	-	TRBV24-1	TGTGCCACCAGTGCCTTTAACAATGAGCAGTTCTTC	CATSAFNNEQFF
many	TRBJ1-1	-	TRBV30	TGTGCCTGGAGTGTACTAGGGGGAGACACTGAAGCTTTCTTT	CAWSVLGGDTEAFF
-	TRBJ2-7	-	TRBV27	TGTGTCAGCAGTTACTCCGGGGACGAGCAGTACTTC	CVSSYSGDEQYF
-	TRBJ2-2	-	TRBV10-3	TGTGCCACCCTGCCGGGTTATAGAGAAGGGACTAACACCGGGGAGCTGTTTTTT	CATLPGYREGTNTGELFF
few	TRBJ1-2	-	TRBV6-4	TGTGCCAGCAGTGATGTAGCTTGGGGGGACTATGGCTACACCTTC	CASSDVAWGDYGYTF
many	TRBJ1-1	-	TRBV7-9	TGTGCCAGCAGCAGGGACGTGAACACTGAAGCTTTCTTT	CASSRDVNTEAFF
-	TRBJ1-2	-	TRBV24-1	TGTGCCACCAGTGATTACGATTATGGCTACACCTTC	CATSDYDYGYTF
-	TRBJ1-4	TRBD1	TRBV5-1	TGCGCCAGCAGCTTGGCGAGGACAGGGGGCGACGAAAAACTGTTTTTT	CASSLARTGGDEKLFF
many	TRBJ1-1	TRBD1	TRBV9	TGTGCCAGCAGCTCAGGACAGGGGAGCACTGAAGCTTTCTTT	CASSSGQGSTEAFF
few	TRBJ2-7	TRBD2	TRBV4-3	TGCGCCAGCAGCCAGAGACTAGCGGACTACGAGCAGTACTTC	CASSQRLADYEQYF
many	TRBJ2-7	-	TRBV7-2	TGTGCCAGCAGCCCCTCCGTGAGCTTGGACGAGCAGTACTTC	CASSPSVSLDEQYF
-	TRBJ1-3	-	TRBV11-2	TGTGCCAGCAGCCCCCGGGGGGGTGCCTCTGGAAACACCATATATTTT	CASSPRGGASGNTIYF
few	TRBJ2-7	-	TRBV5-1	TGCGCCAGCACGAAGGCCGGACAGAGGGGCTACGAGCAGTACTTC	CASTKAGQRGYEQYF
many	TRBJ1-2	-	TRBV28	TGTGCCAGCAGAGCCCGACGTGGTGAGCTCTATGGCTACACCTTC	CASRARRGELYGYTF
-	TRBJ2-2	-	TRBV5-1	TGCGCCAGCAGCTTGAATTCATTGAACACCGGGGAGCTGTTTTTT	CASSLNSLNTGELFF